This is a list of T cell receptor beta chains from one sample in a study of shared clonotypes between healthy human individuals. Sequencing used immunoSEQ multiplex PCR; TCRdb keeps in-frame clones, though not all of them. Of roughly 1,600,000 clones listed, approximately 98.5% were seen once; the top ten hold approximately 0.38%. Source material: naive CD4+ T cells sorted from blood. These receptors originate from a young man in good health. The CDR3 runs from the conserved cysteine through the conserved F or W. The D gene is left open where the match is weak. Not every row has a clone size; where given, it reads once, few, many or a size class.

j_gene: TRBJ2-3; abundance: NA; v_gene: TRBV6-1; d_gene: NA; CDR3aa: CASRSQDTQYF; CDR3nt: TGTGCCAGCAGATCCCAAGATACGCAGTATTTT
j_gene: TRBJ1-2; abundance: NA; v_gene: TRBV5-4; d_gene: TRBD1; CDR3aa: CASSFPGQGNGYTF; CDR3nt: TGTGCCAGCAGCTTCCCGGGACAGGGGAATGGCTACACCTTC
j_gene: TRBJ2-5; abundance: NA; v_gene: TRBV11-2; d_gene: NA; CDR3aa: CASSQLRGPGTQYF; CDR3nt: TGTGCCAGCAGTCAGCTCCGGGGGCCGGGGACCCAGTACTTC
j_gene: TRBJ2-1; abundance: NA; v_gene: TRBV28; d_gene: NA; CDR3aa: CASSLLAIHNEQFF; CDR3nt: TGTGCCAGCTCGTTGCTAGCTATTCACAATGAGCAGTTCTTC
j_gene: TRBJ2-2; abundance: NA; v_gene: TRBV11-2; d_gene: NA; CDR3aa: CASSSGPGVTGELFF; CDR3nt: TGTGCCAGCAGCTCGGGCCCAGGGGTCACCGGGGAGCTGTTTTTT
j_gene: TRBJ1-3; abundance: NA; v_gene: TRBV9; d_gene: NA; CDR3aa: CASSATRQSGGGNTIYF; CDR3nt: TGTGCCAGCAGCGCCACTCGACAGTCGGGAGGTGGAAACACCATATATTTT
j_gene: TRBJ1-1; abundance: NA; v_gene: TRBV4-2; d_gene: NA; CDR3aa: CASSQAGGGFGTEAFF; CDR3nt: TGTGCCAGCAGCCAAGCGGGGGGAGGGTTTGGGACTGAAGCTTTCTTT
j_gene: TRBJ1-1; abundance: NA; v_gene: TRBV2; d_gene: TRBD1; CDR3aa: CASSTRQGGAFF; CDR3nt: TGTGCCAGCAGCACAAGACAGGGGGGAGCTTTCTTT
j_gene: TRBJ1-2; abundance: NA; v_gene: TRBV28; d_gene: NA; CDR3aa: CASSRSVYGYTF; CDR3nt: TGTGCCAGCAGTCGGTCAGTATATGGCTACACCTTC
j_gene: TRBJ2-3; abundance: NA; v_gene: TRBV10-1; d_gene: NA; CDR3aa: CASSDPGGQDTQYF; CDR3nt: TGCGCCAGCAGTGATCCCGGGGGCCAAGATACGCAGTATTTT
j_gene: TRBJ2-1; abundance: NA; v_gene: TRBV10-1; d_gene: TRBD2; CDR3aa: CASRAGGYDEQFF; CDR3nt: TGCGCCAGCAGGGCGGGAGGGTATGATGAGCAGTTCTTC
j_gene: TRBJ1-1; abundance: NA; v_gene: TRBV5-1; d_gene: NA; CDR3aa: CASSKKTGLNTEAFF; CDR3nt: TGCGCCAGCAGCAAGAAGACAGGTTTGAACACTGAAGCTTTCTTT
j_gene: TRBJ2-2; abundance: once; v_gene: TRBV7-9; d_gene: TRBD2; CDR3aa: CASRKTSGRETGELFF; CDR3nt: TGTGCCAGCAGGAAGACTAGCGGGAGGGAAACCGGGGAGCTGTTTTTT
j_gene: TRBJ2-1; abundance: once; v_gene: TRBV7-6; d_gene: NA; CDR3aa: CASSPRWQGYNEQFF; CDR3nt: TGTGCCAGCAGCCCCCGGTGGCAGGGCTACAATGAGCAGTTCTTC
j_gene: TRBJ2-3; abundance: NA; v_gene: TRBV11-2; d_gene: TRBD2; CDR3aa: CASSLDPPGTSGKTDTQYF; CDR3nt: TGTGCCAGCAGCTTAGATCCCCCCGGAACTAGCGGGAAAACAGATACGCAGTATTTT
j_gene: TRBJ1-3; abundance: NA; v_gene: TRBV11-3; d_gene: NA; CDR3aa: CASSVTSGNTIYF; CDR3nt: TGTGCCAGCAGCGTCACCTCTGGAAACACCATATATTTT
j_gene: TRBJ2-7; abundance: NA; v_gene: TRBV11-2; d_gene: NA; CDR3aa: CASSLVGGRDYEQYF; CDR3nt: TGTGCCAGCAGCTTAGTGGGTGGTAGAGACTACGAGCAGTACTTC
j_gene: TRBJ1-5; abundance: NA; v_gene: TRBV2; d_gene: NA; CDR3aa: CASSETTANSQEHF; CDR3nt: TGTGCCAGCAGCGAAACTACAGCTAACTCCCAGGAGCATTTT
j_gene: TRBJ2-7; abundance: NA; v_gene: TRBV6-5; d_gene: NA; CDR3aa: CASSSSYGQIYEQYF; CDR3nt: TGTGCCAGCAGTTCGTCGTATGGACAAATCTACGAGCAGTACTTC
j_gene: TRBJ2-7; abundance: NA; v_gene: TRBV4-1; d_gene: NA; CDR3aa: CASSQEAGTPYEQYF; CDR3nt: TGCGCCAGCAGCCAAGAGGCAGGGACCCCCTACGAGCAGTACTTC
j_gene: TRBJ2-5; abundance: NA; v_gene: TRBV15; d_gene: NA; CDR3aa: CATSRPIETQYF; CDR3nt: TGTGCCACCAGCAGACCCATAGAGACCCAGTACTTC
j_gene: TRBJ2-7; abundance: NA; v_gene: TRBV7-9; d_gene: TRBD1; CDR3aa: CASSLTGGLLHEQYF; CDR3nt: TGTGCCAGCAGTCTTACAGGGGGCCTTCTGCACGAGCAGTACTTC
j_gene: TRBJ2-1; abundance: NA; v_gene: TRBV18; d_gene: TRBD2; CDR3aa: CASSPEGLAGTREQFF; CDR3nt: TGTGCCAGCTCACCTGAAGGCCTAGCGGGAACAAGAGAGCAGTTCTTC
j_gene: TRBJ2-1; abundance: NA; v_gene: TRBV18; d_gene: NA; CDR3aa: CASSPLDSKSEQFF; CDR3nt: TGTGCCAGCTCACCGCTGGACTCGAAAAGTGAGCAGTTCTTC
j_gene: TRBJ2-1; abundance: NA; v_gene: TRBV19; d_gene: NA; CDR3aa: CASMRGLAYNEQFF; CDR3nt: TGTGCCAGTATGAGGGGCTTAGCCTACAATGAGCAGTTCTTC
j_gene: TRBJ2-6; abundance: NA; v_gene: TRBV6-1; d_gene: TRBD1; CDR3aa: CASSEKGAISGANVLTF; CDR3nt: TGTGCCAGCAGTGAGAAGGGGGCAATTTCTGGGGCCAACGTCCTGACTTTC
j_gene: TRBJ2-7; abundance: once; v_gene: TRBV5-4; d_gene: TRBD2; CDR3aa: CASSLGPLAGASYEQYF; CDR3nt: TGTGCCAGCAGCTTGGGTCCACTAGCGGGAGCCTCCTACGAGCAGTACTTC
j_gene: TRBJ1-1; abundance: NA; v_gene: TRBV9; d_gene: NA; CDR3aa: CASSVRESGTEAFF; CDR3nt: TGTGCCAGCAGCGTCCGGGAGTCGGGCACTGAAGCTTTCTTT
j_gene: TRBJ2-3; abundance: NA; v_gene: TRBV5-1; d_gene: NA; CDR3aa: CASRPIYGTDTQYF; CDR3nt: TGCGCCAGCAGGCCGATTTACGGCACAGATACGCAGTATTTT
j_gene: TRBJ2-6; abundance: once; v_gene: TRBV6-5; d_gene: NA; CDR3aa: CASSPSQSGANVLTF; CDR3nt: TGTGCCAGCAGTCCCAGCCAATCTGGGGCCAACGTCCTGACTTTC
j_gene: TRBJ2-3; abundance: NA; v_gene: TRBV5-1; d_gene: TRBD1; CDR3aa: CASSNRGPSTDTQYF; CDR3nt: TGCGCCAGCAGCAACAGGGGCCCAAGCACAGATACGCAGTATTTT